Below are 26 T cell receptor beta chains sequenced from a single sample in a study of circulating tumor DNA in untreated peripheral T-cell lymphoma. Data came from immunoSEQ multiplex PCR; TCRdb stores just in-frame clones and leaves some out. The repertoire includes roughly 7,300 clones, around 74% of them detected once, and 15% to 20% sits in the top ten. Material for sequencing was tumor tissue. The receptors shown here come from a human donor with peripheral T-cell lymphoma.

CDR3: CATSSADRGGRQETQYF. Written as DNA, the CDR3 is TGTGCCACCAGCAGTGCGGACAGGGGAGGTCGTCAAGAGACCCAGTACTTC. The genes are TRBV15 and TRBJ2-5; 9 nucleotides line up with TRBD1. Trimming at V came to 3 bases and at J to 2 bases, leaving 10 bases not matched to a gene. This CDR3 is built from 17 residues. Germline CDR1 LNHNV, CDR2 YYDKDF (reference sequence).

The chain recombines TRBV18 with TRBJ2-7; 7 bases agree with TRBD1. J gave up 2 bases and V 3 bases, and 4 bases lay outside the gene matches. The length of the CDR3 is 14 residues. Germline loops: CDR1 KGHSH, CDR2 LQKENI. In DNA, the CDR3 is TGTGCCAGCTCACCGGGACAGACTACCTACGAGCAGTACTTC. Translated: CASSPGQTTYEQYF. Full variable domain (missing parts from reference TRBV18 and TRBJ2-7): NAGVMQNPRHLVRRRGQEARLRCSPMKGHSHVYWYRQLPEEGLKFMVYLQKENIIDESGMPKERFSAEFPKEGPSILRIQQVVRGDSAAYFCASSPGQTTYEQYFGPGTRLTVT.

This clone showed up just a few times. J is TRBJ1-4 and V is TRBV5-1, with no clear D. The germline V gene encodes CDR1 SGHRS and CDR2 YFSETQ. The CDR3 sequence is 14 residues long. Trimming removed 4 bases from V and 8 bases from J, with 15 bases in between. CDR3 region: CASSPLSLGEKLFF. CDR3 sequence (DNA): TGCGCCAGCAGCCCCCTAAGCCTGGGGGAAAAACTGTTTTTT.

The chain uses TRBV1 and TRBJ2-5; TRBD1, the table's D call, was not compared with the DNA. TRBV1 is assigned pseudogene status. The CDR3 is made up of 16 amino acids. The CDR3 DNA reads TGCGCCAGCAGCCAAGACGACGGGACAGGGTGGCAGACCCAGTACTTC. This sequence encodes CASSQDDGTGWQTQYF.

The chain uses TRBV28 and TRBJ2-5; 14 positions agree with TRBD2. The CDR3 sequence is 15 residues long. CDR1 is MDHEN, CDR2 SYDVKM, per germline. The V gene end was trimmed by 3 bases and the J gene end by 5 bases; junction bases not matched to a gene: 2. The CDR3 region has the DNA TGTGCCAGCAGTTTCCGACTAGCGGGAGGGGAGACCCAGTACTTC. It is translated as CASSFRLAGGETQYF.

The CDR3 spells CAWTLMGGFAYGYTF. CDR3 DNA: TGTGCCTGGACCTTGATGGGGGGATTTGCCTATGGCTACACCTTC. The genes are TRBV30 and TRBJ1-2, with TRBD1 as a possible D gene (5 bases). The germline gives CDR1 GTSNPN, CDR2 SVGIG (reference sequence). The V and J ends lost 4 bases and 4 bases respectively, with 19 bases between them. The CDR3 consists of 15 residues.

The CDR3 loop reads CASSYSGAGYTF. CDR3 in DNA: TGTGCCAGCAGTTACTCCGGGGCAGGCTACACCTTC. The V and J genes are TRBV6-7 and TRBJ1-2; a weak D match, TRBD1 (5 bases). TRBV6-7 has ORF status, its function being uncertain. The length of the CDR3 is 12 residues. Trimming took off 0 bases at V and 8 bases at J, with 7 bases between the two ends.

This rearrangement joins TRBV10-2 to TRBJ2-2; 8 nucleotides line up with TRBD2. Germline lookup yields CDR1 WSHSY and CDR2 SAAADI. There are 17 residues in the CDR3. Trimming at V came to 2 bases and at J to 2 bases, leaving 7 bases not matched to a gene. The CDR3 nucleotides are TGCGCCAGCAGTGAGCCTGCGACTAGCGAAAACACCGGGGAGCTGTTTTTT. Translation gives CASSEPATSENTGELFF.

V gene TRBV23-1 combines with J gene TRBJ2-3; D perhaps matches TRBD1 (7 bases). TRBV23-1 is labeled an ORF, and its function is uncertain. V lost 10 bases to trimming and J lost 6 bases, with 17 bases between them. The CDR3 is 13 amino acids. CDR3 nucleotide sequence: TGCGCCACCCGCGACAGGGAGGAGGATACGCAGTATTTT. Translation gives CATRDREEDTQYF.

By share of the sample, this clone is medium-sized (0.01 to 0.1%). The chain employs TRBV6-8 and TRBJ2-1, with 8 bases that match TRBD2. The V and J ends lost 7 bases and 8 bases, in that order; junction bases with no gene match: 22. The CDR3 has 18 amino acids. Germline CDR1 reads MNHGY; CDR2 reads SAAAGT. The CDR3 loop is CASNPGGVRAPEPDEQFF. CDR3 DNA sequence: TGTGCCAGCAACCCGGGGGGGGTACGGGCCCCCGAACCCGATGAGCAGTTCTTC.

The chain links TRBV11-3 to TRBJ1-3; 11 bases map to TRBD1. The CDR3 covers 16 residues. J gave up 3 bases and V 4 bases, and 5 bases lay outside the gene matches. Germline V lookup: CDR1 SGHNT, CDR2 YENEEA. In nucleotides, the CDR3 is TGTGCCAGCAGCTCACTGGGACAGGGGGGTGGAAACACCATATATTTT. Amino acid sequence: CASSSLGQGGGNTIYF. The variable domain in full, completed from reference TRBV11-3 and TRBJ1-3, reads EAGVVQSPRYKIIEKKQPVAFWCNPISGHNTLYWYLQNLGQGPELLIRYENEEAVDDSQLPKDRFSAERLKGVDSTLKIQPAELGDSAVYLCASSSLGQGGGNTIYFGEGSWLTVV.

This rearrangement joins TRBV28 to TRBJ1-2, with 8 bases aligning to TRBD1. With 5 bases clipped from V and 4 bases from J, the junction kept 9 bases outside the gene matches. The CDR3 runs to 15 residues. Germline CDR1 MDHEN, CDR2 SYDVKM. The CDR3 sequence: CASSQQGVVGYGYTF. CDR3 DNA: TGTGCCAGCAGTCAACAGGGGGTAGTGGGCTATGGCTACACCTTC.

This chain connects TRBV6-8 to TRBJ1-2; 10 bases match TRBD1. V trimming: 10 bases; J trimming: 3 bases; junction bases outside the gene matches: 14. Germline V gene sequence: CDR1 MNHGY, CDR2 SAAAGT. This CDR3 is 16 amino acids long. The chain's CDR3 is CAISGSPGQGHYGYTF. CDR3 bases: TGTGCCATCAGCGGATCCCCGGGACAGGGGCACTATGGCTACACCTTC.

The chain employs TRBV28 and TRBJ1-1, with a tentative D call TRBD1 (5 bases). In germline, CDR1 is MDHEN, CDR2 SYDVKM. V shed 5 bases and J shed 7 bases, with 11 bases lying between them. This CDR3 comprises 12 residues. CDR3 region: CASSLRGLEAFF. CDR3 coding DNA: TGTGCCAGCAGTCTCCGGGGCCTTGAAGCTTTCTTT.

The chain carries TRBV28 and TRBJ1-4; 8 bases are shared with TRBD1. The CDR3 contains 14 residues. Germline CDR1 reads MDHEN; CDR2 reads SYDVKM. V was pared by 5 bases and J by 8 bases, with 7 bases of the junction left unmatched. The CDR3 DNA reads as TGTGCCAGCAGTCAAACAGGGGGTGGGGAAAAACTGTTTTTT. Protein product: CASSQTGGGEKLFF. The full variable domain, its missing parts supplied by reference TRBV28 and TRBJ1-4, is DVKVTQSSRYLVKRTGEKVFLECVQDMDHENMFWYRQDPGLGLRLIYFSYDVKMKEKGDIPEGYSVSREKKERFSLILESASTNQTSMYLCASSQTGGGEKLFFGSGTQLSVL.

The gene calls are TRBV10-2 and TRBJ2-7; perhaps TRBD2 as D (6 bases). This CDR3 has 13 residues. In germline, CDR1 is WSHSY, CDR2 SAAADI. V lost 6 bases and J 0 bases, leaving 9 bases between the germline ends. CDR3 region: CASSGDFSYEQYF. Written as DNA, the CDR3 is TGCGCCAGCAGCGGGGACTTCTCCTACGAGCAGTACTTC.

In DNA form, the CDR3 reads TGTGCCAGTAGTATTATTGGGACGGGATATCAGCCCCAGCATTTT. It specifies CASSIIGTGYQPQHF. The V call is TRBV19, the J call TRBJ1-5; TRBD1 is a possible D gene (5 bases). The CDR3 contains 15 residues. Trimming took off 3 bases at V and 5 bases at J, with 14 bases between the two ends. Germline V gives CDR1 LNHDA, CDR2 SQIVND (reference sequence).

The chain links TRBV10-2 to TRBJ2-1, with D hard to call. Germline loops: CDR1 WSHSY, CDR2 SAAADI. The V gene lost 2 bases and the J gene lost 9 bases, with 8 bases spanning the gap. The CDR3 has 12 residues. The CDR3 DNA sequence: TGCGCCAGCAGTGAGCCCCGTCTTGAGCAGTTCTTC. The encoded protein is CASSEPRLEQFF.

This clone is classed as medium-sized (0.01 to 0.1%). The V and J genes are TRBV5-1 and TRBJ2-7, with 9 bases aligning to TRBD1. This CDR3 has 14 amino acids. Germline-derived CDR1 and CDR2 are SGHRS and YFSETQ. Trimming at V came to 4 bases and at J to 3 bases, leaving 5 bases not matched to a gene. The chain's CDR3 is CASSITGGDYEQYF. The DNA of the CDR3 is TGCGCCAGCAGCATTACAGGGGGCGACTACGAGCAGTACTTC. The full variable domain, its missing parts supplied by reference TRBV5-1 and TRBJ2-7, is KAGVTQTPRYLIKTRGQQVTLSCSPISGHRSVSWYQQTPGQGLQFLFEYFSETQRNKGNFPGRFSGRQFSNSRSEMNVSTLELGDSALYLCASSITGGDYEQYFGPGTRLTVT.

V and J are TRBV28 and TRBJ2-7, with 11 positions matching TRBD2. Per germline, CDR1 MDHEN and CDR2 SYDVKM. The J segment lost 4 bases and the V segment lost 6 bases, leaving 8 bases of the junction unmatched. The CDR3 is 15 amino acids. The CDR3 DNA is TGTGCCAGCAGCTCCTATAGCGGGAGGGGGTACGAGCAGTACTTC. It specifies CASSSYSGRGYEQYF.

J is TRBJ1-5 and V is TRBV28, with a weak D call TRBD1 (5 bases). This CDR3 has 16 amino acids. Trimming took off 4 bases at V and 7 bases at J, with 20 bases between the two ends. CDR1 is MDHEN and CDR2 is SYDVKM in the germline V gene. The CDR3 bases are TGTGCCAGCAGTTCCCCCGAAGTAGGGGCTCAACAGCCCCAGCATTTT. Encoded protein: CASSSPEVGAQQPQHF.

V gene TRBV28 combines with J gene TRBJ1-1, with D possibly TRBD1 on 5 matching bases. Trimming left V 6 bases short and J 3 bases short, with 11 bases between. Germline V CDR1 and CDR2: MDHEN, SYDVKM. CDR3 length equals 13 residues. DNA for the CDR3: TGTGCCAGCAGAGGGGCCCCTCACACTGAAGCTTTCTTT. Translated: CASRGAPHTEAFF.

CDR3 DNA sequence: TGTGCCAGCTCACCGACTCGACAGGGGGGCATTCAGTACTTC. Protein sequence: CASSPTRQGGIQYF. The chain recombines TRBV18 with TRBJ2-4, with 9 bases lining up with TRBD1. Per the germline V gene, CDR1 is KGHSH and CDR2 is LQKENI. The CDR3 sequence is 14 residues long. The junction had 6 bases not matched to a gene; V was cut back by 3 bases and J by 9 bases.

The V and J genes are TRBV30 and TRBJ1-2; D not certain. The CDR3 sequence is 14 residues long. Trimming stripped 4 bases from V and 7 bases from J, with 19 bases between. Looked up from germline, CDR1 is GTSNPN and CDR2 is SVGIG (reference sequence). CDR3: CAWNNRPPGRGYTF. DNA of the CDR3: TGTGCCTGGAACAATCGACCTCCGGGTCGTGGCTACACCTTC.

The V call is TRBV6-8, the J call TRBJ1-4; weak D call: TRBD1 (6 bases). Germline V CDR1 and CDR2: MNHGY, SAAAGT. This CDR3 region has 15 residues. V was pared by 5 bases and J by 2 bases, with 12 bases between. CDR3 amino acids: CASSLQGPTNEKLFF. In nucleotides, the CDR3 is TGTGCCAGCAGTCTCCAGGGGCCTACTAATGAAAAACTGTTTTTT.

The V gene is TRBV6-8, the J gene TRBJ2-7; 7 bases map to TRBD1. Germline CDR1 reads MNHGY; CDR2 reads SAAAGT. The CDR3 covers 18 residues. V gave up 4 bases and J gave up 5 bases; unmatched junction bases: 20. The CDR3 DNA sequence: TGTGCCAGCAGTTCATCGACAGGGATCACTAGTAACGGAAACGAGCAGTACTTC. Protein sequence: CASSSSTGITSNGNEQYF.